The source of this T cell receptor beta chain is a study of blood T cell repertoires in COVID-19. Turning to the study itself: There were acute and convalescent COVID-19 samples, and they came from the United States, Italy and Spain. T cells, B-cell-depleted T cells, or PBMCs provided the cDNA or gDNA that served as material.

Per the authors' pipeline: Estimates of nucleated cell counts were drawn from the amplification of reference gene primers. TCRdb's copy holds only in-frame clones and misses some; the assay was immunoSEQ multiplex PCR. The V and J calls and clone size come from that table; D and trimming were worked out from the DNA. This table holds around 620,000 clones, more than 80% found once. The length of the CDR3 is 14 residues. Trimming left V 1 base short and J 3 bases short, with 10 bases between. Per germline, CDR1 LGHNA and CDR2 YNFKEQ. The receptor comes from a woman under 30 with acute or convalescent COVID-19. Source material: peripheral blood. The chain carries TRBV4-2 and TRBJ2-7; perhaps TRBD2 as D (6 bases). The CDR3 DNA is TGTGCCAGCAGCCAAGCGGGGGACGACTACGAGCAGTACTTC. It is translated as CASSQAGDDYEQYF.